The 22 T cell receptor beta chains listed next were all sequenced from one sample in a study of cytomegalovirus exposure and HLA in healthy donors. PCR was performed using 60 Vbeta and 13 Jbeta primers. Some clones are missing from TCRdb's copy, which holds only in-frame ones; the method was immunoSEQ multiplex PCR. The table includes 150,000 or so clones, nearly 70% detected once. The sample taken for sequencing was PBMCs. These receptors came from a man between 25 and 39 years old in good health and CMV-seropositive.

This clone was detected only a few times. The chain couples TRBV14 to TRBJ1-1; 7 positions match TRBD1. Germline CDR1 SGHDN, CDR2 FVKESK. After removal of 2 bases from V and 6 bases from J, the junction contained 6 bases not matched to a gene. The CDR3 extends over 14 amino acids. The CDR3 sequence: CASSQRQGLSEAFF. The DNA of the CDR3 is TGTGCCAGCAGCCAACGACAGGGTTTGTCTGAAGCTTTCTTT.

This clone was seen only a few times. V is TRBV6-4 and J is TRBJ2-1; 13 positions agree with TRBD2. CDR1 is MRHNA and CDR2 is SNTAGT in the germline V gene. V was clipped by 0 bases and J by 8 bases; unmatched bases: 4. The CDR3 loop spans 16 amino acids. DNA for the CDR3: TGTGCCAGCAGTGACTCTGGGACTAGCGGGATCTATGAGCAGTTCTTC. Translating it yields CASSDSGTSGIYEQFF.

This clone was counted a few times. The genes are TRBV9 and TRBJ2-1; D is perhaps TRBD2 (6 bases). Per germline, CDR1 SGDLS and CDR2 YYNGEE. The CDR3 has 18 residues. Between the trimmed V and J ends, which lost 0 bases and 3 bases, there was a span of 19 bases. Written as DNA, the CDR3 is TGTGCCAGCAGCGTAGCGGGGGTTGGGGGAGCGGTCTACAATGAGCAGTTCTTC. Translation gives CASSVAGVGGAVYNEQFF.

The CDR3 DNA reads as TGTGCCTGGAGTCCTACCGGGACTAGCGTAGAGACCCAGTACTTC. Amino acids: CAWSPTGTSVETQYF. J is TRBJ2-5 and V is TRBV30, with TRBD2 identical over 10 bases. Germline lookup yields CDR1 GTSNPN and CDR2 SVGIG (reference sequence). V lost 2 bases and J lost 4; bases outside the gene matches: 7. The CDR3 spans 15 residues. The variable domain in full, completed from reference TRBV30 and TRBJ2-5, reads SQTIHQWPATLVQPVGSPLSLECTVEGTSNPNLYWYRQAAGRGLQLLFYSVGIGQISSEVPQNLSASRPQDRQFILSSKKLLLSDSGFYLCAWSPTGTSVETQYFGPGTRLLVL.

The V call is TRBV7-8, the J call TRBJ2-7, with D tentatively TRBD1 (5 bases). The CDR3 is made up of 15 amino acids. With 5 bases removed from V and 3 bases from J, the gap between germline ends came to 17 bases. From germline, CDR1 is SGHVS and CDR2 FQNEAQ. In DNA form, the CDR3 reads TGTGCCAGCAGCCCCTTTGGAGACAGTGGCTACGAGCAGTACTTC. It codes for CASSPFGDSGYEQYF.

The chain employs TRBV27 and TRBJ2-7, with D uncertain. CDR3 length: 15 amino acids. Per the germline V gene, CDR1 is MNHEY and CDR2 is SMNVEV (reference sequence). The V end was cut by 9 bases, the J end by 4 bases, with 22 bases between. This CDR3 is CASFFKQKAAYEQYF. The CDR3 DNA is TGTGCCAGTTTTTTCAAGCAGAAGGCGGCATACGAGCAGTACTTC.

V is TRBV28 and J is TRBJ1-1; no reliable D call. The germline V gene encodes CDR1 MDHEN and CDR2 SYDVKM. V lost 6 bases, J lost 3 bases, and 17 bases lay in between. This CDR3 region has 15 residues. The CDR3 DNA follows: TGTGCCAGCAGCCAATCCCACAGCGGTTACACTGAAGCTTTCTTT. Encoded protein: CASSQSHSGYTEAFF.

The V call is TRBV4-2, the J call TRBJ1-1, with a weak D call TRBD1 (6 bases). Germline loops: CDR1 LGHNA, CDR2 YNFKEQ. Trimming pared 1 base from V and 5 bases from J, leaving 14 bases between. The CDR3 extends over 15 amino acids. This CDR3 is CASSQVIGTPTEAFF. CDR3 DNA: TGTGCCAGCAGCCAAGTAATAGGGACACCGACTGAAGCTTTCTTT.

The genes are TRBV14 and TRBJ2-5; D is uncertain. CDR3 length equals 15 residues. Looked up from germline, CDR1 is SGHDN and CDR2 is FVKESK. V lost 0 bases, J lost 1 base, and 9 bases lay in between. The CDR3 sequence is CASSQDQLAQETQYF. The CDR3 DNA follows: TGTGCCAGCAGCCAAGATCAACTCGCCCAAGAGACCCAGTACTTC.

J is TRBJ2-1 and V is TRBV12-5, with D perhaps matching TRBD1 (6 bases). The germline V gene encodes CDR1 LGHNT and CDR2 FRNRAP. This CDR3 is 13 amino acids long. V lost 0 bases to trimming and J lost 6 bases, with 6 bases between them. The CDR3 reads CASGLVGGNEQFF. In DNA form, the CDR3 reads TGTGCTAGTGGTTTGGTAGGGGGCAATGAGCAGTTCTTC.

The chain recombines TRBV9 with TRBJ1-1; D ambiguous. This CDR3 has 15 residues. The germline CDR1 and CDR2 sequences are SGDLS and YYNGEE. The germline V and J ends were trimmed by 4 bases and 6 bases, with 19 bases remaining between them. The CDR3 spells CASSPPNAGLAEAFF. The DNA of the CDR3 is TGTGCCAGCAGCCCCCCCAATGCGGGTTTGGCTGAAGCTTTCTTT.

This clone was observed once. This rearrangement joins TRBV6-1 to TRBJ2-5, with D possibly TRBD2 on 6 matching bases. Trimming removed 10 bases from V and 7 bases from J, with 16 bases in between. CDR1 MNHNS and CDR2 SASEGT come from the germline V gene. This CDR3 contains 12 residues. CDR3 in DNA: TGTGCCATACGGGTTACGGAGGGGACCCAGTACTTC. Translating it yields CAIRVTEGTQYF.

This chain joins TRBV13 and TRBJ2-5; TRBD1 might be the D (6 bases). The CDR3 contains 15 residues. Trimming shortened V by 4 bases and J by 3 bases, and 15 bases separated the two germline ends. CDR1 PRHDT and CDR2 FYEKMQ come from the germline V gene (reference sequence). In DNA form, the CDR3 reads TGTGCCAGCAGCTCCTTCGGGGCAGGGGAAGAGACCCAGTACTTC. It translates to CASSSFGAGEETQYF.

This rearrangement joins TRBV30 to TRBJ2-1; D gene ambiguous. The germline V gene encodes CDR1 GTSNPN and CDR2 SVGIG (reference sequence). This CDR3 has 11 residues. Trimming left V 1 base short and J 10 bases short, with 8 bases between. The CDR3: CAWSGVGEQFF. DNA of the CDR3: TGTGCCTGGAGTGGAGTGGGCGAGCAGTTCTTC.

V is TRBV6-1 and J is TRBJ2-3; TRBD1 might be the D (6 bases). V lost 2 bases, J lost 0 bases, and 9 bases lay in between. The V gene's germline CDR1 is MNHNS and CDR2 SASEGT. This CDR3 comprises 15 residues. CDR3 protein: CASSELGGSTDTQYF. CDR3 nucleotides: TGTGCCAGCAGTGAACTAGGGGGTAGCACAGATACGCAGTATTTT.

This clone was seen more than once but under ten times. V and J are TRBV9 and TRBJ2-3; 10 bases are shared with TRBD1. Germline V gives CDR1 SGDLS, CDR2 YYNGEE. This CDR3 contains 16 residues. With 2 bases clipped from V and 0 bases from J, the junction kept 3 bases outside the gene matches. CDR3 DNA: TGTGCCAGCAGCGTTAGGACAGGGGGTAGCACAGATACGCAGTATTTT. Translation: CASSVRTGGSTDTQYF.

This clone was detected only a few times. The chain employs TRBV9 and TRBJ1-5; D is perhaps TRBD1 (5 bases). The V end lost 0 bases, the J end lost 5 bases, and 12 bases lay between the germline ends. CDR1 is SGDLS, CDR2 YYNGEE, per germline. The CDR3 length is 15 residues. CDR3 nucleotides: TGTGCCAGCAGCGTAGAACCAGGGATCGATCAGCCCCAGCATTTT. Protein sequence: CASSVEPGIDQPQHF.

The rearrangement joins TRBV11-2 to TRBJ2-7; D perhaps matches TRBD1 (6 bases). V shed 1 base and J shed 5 bases, with 21 bases lying between them. This CDR3 contains 17 residues. The germline CDR1 and CDR2 sequences are SGHAT and FQNNGV. The CDR3 sequence is CASSLGMQGPTGNEQYF. In nucleotides, the CDR3 is TGTGCCAGCAGCTTAGGCATGCAGGGGCCCACGGGCAACGAGCAGTACTTC.

Worth noting for this clone: At one end the junction does not follow the germline gene, possibly because of a read error. Other DNA sequences in the same sample also yield this CDR3. This chain connects TRBV30 to TRBJ1-1, with 9 bases identical to TRBD1. Germline V gene lookup returns CDR1 GTSNPN and CDR2 SVGIG (reference sequence). This CDR3 is 15 amino acids long. CDR3 sequence (DNA): TGCGCCTGGAGTCCCTTGACAGGGGGTAACACTGAAGCTTTCTTT. Encoded protein: CAWSPLTGGNTEAFF.

The rearrangement joins TRBV30 to TRBJ1-1, with TRBD1 matching 8 bases. The CDR3 has 15 residues. Germline loops: CDR1 GTSNPN, CDR2 SVGIG (reference sequence). J was trimmed by 4 bases and V by 4 bases; bases with no gene match: 11. In DNA form, the CDR3 reads TGTGCCTGGATGCCCAAGACAGGGGCCAGCACTGAAGCTTTCTTT. Protein product: CAWMPKTGASTEAFF.

This clone appeared a few times. The chain employs TRBV4-1 and TRBJ2-7; TRBD2 aligns across 12 bases. The CDR3 runs 16 residues. Germline CDR1 MGHRA, CDR2 YSYEKL. The J segment lost 4 bases and the V segment lost 0 bases, leaving 4 bases of the junction unmatched. For the CDR3, the DNA is TGCGCCAGCAGCCAAGATGGCGGACTAGCGGGATACGAGCAGTACTTC. Translated: CASSQDGGLAGYEQYF.

The V gene is TRBV7-9, the J gene TRBJ2-3; 7 bases are shared with TRBD1. V shed 8 bases and J 2 bases; nucleotides not matched to a gene: 7. The CDR3 runs to 14 residues. Germline V gene lookup returns CDR1 SEHNR and CDR2 FQNEAQ (reference sequence). CDR3 loop: CASQQGRNTDTQYF. DNA of the CDR3: TGTGCCAGCCAACAGGGGCGCAACACAGATACGCAGTATTTT.